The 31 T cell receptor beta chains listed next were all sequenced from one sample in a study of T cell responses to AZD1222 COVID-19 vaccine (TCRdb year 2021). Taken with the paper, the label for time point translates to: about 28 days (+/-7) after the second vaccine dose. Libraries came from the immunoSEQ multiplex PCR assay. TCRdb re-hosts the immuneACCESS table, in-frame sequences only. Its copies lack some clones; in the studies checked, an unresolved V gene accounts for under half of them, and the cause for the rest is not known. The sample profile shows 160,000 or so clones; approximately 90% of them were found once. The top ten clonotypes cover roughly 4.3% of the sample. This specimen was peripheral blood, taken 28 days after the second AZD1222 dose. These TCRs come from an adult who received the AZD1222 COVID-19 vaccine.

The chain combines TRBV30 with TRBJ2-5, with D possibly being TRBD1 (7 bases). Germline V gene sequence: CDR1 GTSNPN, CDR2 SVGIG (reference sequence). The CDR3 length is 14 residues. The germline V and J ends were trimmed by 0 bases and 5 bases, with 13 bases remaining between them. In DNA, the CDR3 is TGTGCCTGGAGTGTATCGGCAGGGGGGGAGACCCAGTACTTC. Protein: CAWSVSAGGETQYF. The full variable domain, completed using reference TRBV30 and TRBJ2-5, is SQTIHQWPATLVQPVGSPLSLECTVEGTSNPNLYWYRQAAGRGLQLLFYSVGIGQISSEVPQNLSASRPQDRQFILSSKKLLLSDSGFYLCAWSVSAGGETQYFGPGTRLLVL.

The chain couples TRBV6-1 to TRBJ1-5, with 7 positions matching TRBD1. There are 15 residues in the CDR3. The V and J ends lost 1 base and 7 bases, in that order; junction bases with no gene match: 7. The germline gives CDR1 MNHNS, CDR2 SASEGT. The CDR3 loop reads CASSEGAGGDQPQHF. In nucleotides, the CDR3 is TGTGCCAGCAGTGAAGGGGCAGGGGGAGACCAGCCCCAGCATTTT.

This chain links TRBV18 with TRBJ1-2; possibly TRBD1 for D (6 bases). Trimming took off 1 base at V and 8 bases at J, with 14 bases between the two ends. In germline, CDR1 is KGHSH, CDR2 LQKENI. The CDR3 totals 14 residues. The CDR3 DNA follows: TGTGCCAGCTCACCACAGACAGGAGGGGTCGGCTACACCTTC. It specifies CASSPQTGGVGYTF. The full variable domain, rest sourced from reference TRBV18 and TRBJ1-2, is NAGVMQNPRHLVRRRGQEARLRCSPMKGHSHVYWYRQLPEEGLKFMVYLQKENIIDESGMPKERFSAEFPKEGPSILRIQQVVRGDSAAYFCASSPQTGGVGYTFGSGTRLTVV.

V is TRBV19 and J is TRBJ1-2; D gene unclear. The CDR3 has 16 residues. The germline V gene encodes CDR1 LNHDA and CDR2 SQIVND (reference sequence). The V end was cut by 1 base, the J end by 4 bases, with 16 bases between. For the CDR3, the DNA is TGTGCCAGTAGTATAGGCGGGTACGAACTTACCTATGGCTACACCTTC. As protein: CASSIGGYELTYGYTF.

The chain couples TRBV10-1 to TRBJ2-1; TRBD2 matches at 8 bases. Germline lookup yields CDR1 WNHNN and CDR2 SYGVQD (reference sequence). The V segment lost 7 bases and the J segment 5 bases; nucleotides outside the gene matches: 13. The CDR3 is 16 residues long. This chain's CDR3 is CASNPFGAGAHNEQFF. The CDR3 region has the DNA TGCGCCAGCAACCCGTTCGGAGCGGGGGCTCACAATGAGCAGTTCTTC.

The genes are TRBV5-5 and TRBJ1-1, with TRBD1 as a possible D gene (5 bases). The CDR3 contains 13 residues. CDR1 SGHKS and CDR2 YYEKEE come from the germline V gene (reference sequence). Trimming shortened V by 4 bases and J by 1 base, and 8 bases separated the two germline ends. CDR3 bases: TGTGCCAGCAGCGCTGACAGGAACACTGAAGCTTTCTTT. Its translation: CASSADRNTEAFF.

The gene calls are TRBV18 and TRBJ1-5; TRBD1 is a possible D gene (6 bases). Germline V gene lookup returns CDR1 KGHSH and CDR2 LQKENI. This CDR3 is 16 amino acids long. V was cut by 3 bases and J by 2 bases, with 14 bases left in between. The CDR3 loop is CASSPTGREGNQPQHF. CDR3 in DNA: TGTGCCAGCTCACCCACAGGGCGGGAAGGCAATCAGCCCCAGCATTTT.

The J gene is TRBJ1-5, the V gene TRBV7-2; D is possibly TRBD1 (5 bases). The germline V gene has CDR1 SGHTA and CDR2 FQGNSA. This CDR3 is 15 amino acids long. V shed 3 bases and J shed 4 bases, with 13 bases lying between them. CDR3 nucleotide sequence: TGTGCCAGCAGCTTGGGACCGGGGGGAAATCAGCCCCAGCATTTT. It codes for CASSLGPGGNQPQHF. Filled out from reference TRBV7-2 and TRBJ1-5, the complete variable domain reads GAGVSQSPSNKVTEKGKDVELRCDPISGHTALYWYRQSLGQGLEFLIYFQGNSAPDKSGLPSDRFSAERTGGSVSTLTIQRTQQEDSAVYLCASSLGPGGNQPQHFGDGTRLSIL.

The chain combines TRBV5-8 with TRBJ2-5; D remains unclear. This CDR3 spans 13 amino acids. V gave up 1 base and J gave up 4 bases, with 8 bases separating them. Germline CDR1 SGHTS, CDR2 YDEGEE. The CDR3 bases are TGTGCCAGCAGCTTGTGGAGTGGAGAGACCCAGTACTTC. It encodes CASSLWSGETQYF.

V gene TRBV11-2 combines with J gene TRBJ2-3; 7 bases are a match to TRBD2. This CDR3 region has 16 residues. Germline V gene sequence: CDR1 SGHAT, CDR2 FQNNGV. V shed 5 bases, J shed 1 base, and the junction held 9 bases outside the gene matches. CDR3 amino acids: CASSPHPRGGTDTQYF. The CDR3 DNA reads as TGTGCCAGCAGCCCCCACCCACGGGGGGGCACAGATACGCAGTATTTT.

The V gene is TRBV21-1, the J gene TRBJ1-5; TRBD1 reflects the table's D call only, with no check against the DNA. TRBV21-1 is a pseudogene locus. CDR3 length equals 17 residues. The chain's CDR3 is CASSKVSHRDAGQPQHF. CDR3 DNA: TGTGCCAGCAGCAAGGTATCCCACAGGGACGCGGGTCAGCCCCAGCATTTT.

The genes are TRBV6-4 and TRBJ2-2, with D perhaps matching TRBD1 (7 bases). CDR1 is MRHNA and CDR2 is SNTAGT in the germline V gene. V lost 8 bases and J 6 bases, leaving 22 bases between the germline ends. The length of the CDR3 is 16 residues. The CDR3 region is CASVSHQGGWSGELFF. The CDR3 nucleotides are TGTGCCAGCGTATCCCACCAGGGGGGCTGGTCCGGGGAGCTGTTTTTT.

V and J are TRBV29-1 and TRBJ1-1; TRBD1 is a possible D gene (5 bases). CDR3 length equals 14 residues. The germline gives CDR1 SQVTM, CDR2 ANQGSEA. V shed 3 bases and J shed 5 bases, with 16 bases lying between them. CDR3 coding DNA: TGCAGCGTTGATTCCCGGCTTGGGGGGACTGAAGCTTTCTTT. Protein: CSVDSRLGGTEAFF.

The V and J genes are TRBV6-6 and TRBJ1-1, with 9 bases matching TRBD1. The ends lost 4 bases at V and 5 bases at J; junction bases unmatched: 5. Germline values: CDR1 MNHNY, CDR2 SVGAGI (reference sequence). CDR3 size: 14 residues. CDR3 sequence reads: CASSSTGGDTEAFF. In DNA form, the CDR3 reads TGTGCCAGCAGTTCTACAGGGGGCGATACTGAAGCTTTCTTT.

CDR3 residues: CAITAGWNSPLHF. The CDR3 coding sequence is TGTGCCATCACGGCAGGGTGGAATTCACCCCTCCACTTT. The chain has TRBV10-3 and TRBJ1-6; a possible D gene is TRBD1 (5 bases). This CDR3 contains 13 residues. V was shortened by 7 bases and J by 7 bases, with 11 bases between the two germline ends. Germline loops: CDR1 ENHRY, CDR2 SYGVKD.

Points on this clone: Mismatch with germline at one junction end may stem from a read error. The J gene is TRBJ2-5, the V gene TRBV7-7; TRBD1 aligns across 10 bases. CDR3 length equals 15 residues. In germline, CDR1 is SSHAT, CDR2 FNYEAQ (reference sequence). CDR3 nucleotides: TGTGCTAGCAGCCGAGGACAGGGGGGACAAGAGACCCAGTACTTC. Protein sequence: CASSRGQGGQETQYF.

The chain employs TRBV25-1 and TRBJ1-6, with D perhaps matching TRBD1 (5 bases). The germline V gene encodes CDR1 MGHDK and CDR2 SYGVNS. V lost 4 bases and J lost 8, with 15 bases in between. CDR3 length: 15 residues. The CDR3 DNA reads TGTGCCAGCAGTGCTCAGGGAATTCCCTATTCACCCCTCCACTTT. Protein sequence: CASSAQGIPYSPLHF.

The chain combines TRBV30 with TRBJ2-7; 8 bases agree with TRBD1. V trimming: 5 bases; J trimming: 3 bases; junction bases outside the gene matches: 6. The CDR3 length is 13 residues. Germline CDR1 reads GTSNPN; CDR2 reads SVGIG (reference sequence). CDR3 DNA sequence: TGTGCCTGGGACAGGGGCCAGGGCTACGAGCAGTACTTC. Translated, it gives CAWDRGQGYEQYF.

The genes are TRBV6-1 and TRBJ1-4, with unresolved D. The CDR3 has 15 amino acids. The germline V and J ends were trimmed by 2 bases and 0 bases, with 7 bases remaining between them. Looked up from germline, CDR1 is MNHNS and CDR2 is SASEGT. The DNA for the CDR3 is TGTGCCAGCAGTGAATTGTGGGCAACTAATGAAAAACTGTTTTTT. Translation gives CASSELWATNEKLFF.

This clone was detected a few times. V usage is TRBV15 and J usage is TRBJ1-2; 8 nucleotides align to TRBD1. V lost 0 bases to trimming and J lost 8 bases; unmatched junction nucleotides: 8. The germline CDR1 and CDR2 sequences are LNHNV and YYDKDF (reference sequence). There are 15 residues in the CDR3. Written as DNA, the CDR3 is TGTGCCACCAGCAGAGATCCCAGGGGGCTGGAGGGCTACACCTTC. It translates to CATSRDPRGLEGYTF. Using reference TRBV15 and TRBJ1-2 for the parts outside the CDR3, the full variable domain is DAMVIQNPRYQVTQFGKPVTLSCSQTLNHNVMYWYQQKSSQAPKLLFHYYDKDFNNEADTPDNFQSRRPNTSFCFLDIRSPGLGDTAMYLCATSRDPRGLEGYTFGSGTRLTVV.

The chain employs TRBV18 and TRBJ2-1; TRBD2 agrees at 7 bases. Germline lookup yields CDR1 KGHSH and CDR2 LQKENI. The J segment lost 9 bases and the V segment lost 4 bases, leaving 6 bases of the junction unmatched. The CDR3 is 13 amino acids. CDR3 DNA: TGTGCCAGCTCACGCTTAACGGGAGGTGAGCAGTTCTTC. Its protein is CASSRLTGGEQFF.

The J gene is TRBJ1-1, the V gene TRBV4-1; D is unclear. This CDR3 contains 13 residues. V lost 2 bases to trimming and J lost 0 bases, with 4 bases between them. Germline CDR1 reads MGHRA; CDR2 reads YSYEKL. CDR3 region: CASSQTVNTEAFF. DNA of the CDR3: TGCGCCAGCAGCCAAACAGTGAACACTGAAGCTTTCTTT.

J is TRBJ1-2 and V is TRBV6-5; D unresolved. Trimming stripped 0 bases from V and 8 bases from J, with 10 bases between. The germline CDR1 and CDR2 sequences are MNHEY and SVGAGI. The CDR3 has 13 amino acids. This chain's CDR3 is CASSYSPIWGYTF. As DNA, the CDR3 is TGTGCCAGCAGTTACTCGCCAATTTGGGGCTACACCTTC.

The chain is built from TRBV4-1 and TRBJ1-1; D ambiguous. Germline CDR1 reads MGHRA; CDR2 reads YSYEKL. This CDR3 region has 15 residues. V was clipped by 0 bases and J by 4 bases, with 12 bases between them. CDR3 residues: CASSQDSSAGTEAFF. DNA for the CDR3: TGCGCCAGCAGCCAAGATTCGAGTGCCGGCACTGAAGCTTTCTTT.

The CDR3 coding sequence is TGCAGTGCTATTGACGGACAGTATGCAACTAATGAAAAACTGTTTTTT. Translating gives CSAIDGQYATNEKLFF. The V and J genes are TRBV20-1 and TRBJ1-4, with a tentative D call TRBD1 (6 bases). The CDR3 runs 16 residues. Trimming removed 4 bases at V and 0 bases at J, with 15 bases between. Germline CDR1 and CDR2: DFQATT and SNEGSKA (reference sequence).

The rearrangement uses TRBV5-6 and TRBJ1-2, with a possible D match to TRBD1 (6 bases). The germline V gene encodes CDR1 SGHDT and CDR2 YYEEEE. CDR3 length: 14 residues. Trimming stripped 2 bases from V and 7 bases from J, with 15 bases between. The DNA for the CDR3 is TGTGCCAGCAGCTTCGCGTCCGGGGGGCTTGGCTACACCTTC. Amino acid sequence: CASSFASGGLGYTF.

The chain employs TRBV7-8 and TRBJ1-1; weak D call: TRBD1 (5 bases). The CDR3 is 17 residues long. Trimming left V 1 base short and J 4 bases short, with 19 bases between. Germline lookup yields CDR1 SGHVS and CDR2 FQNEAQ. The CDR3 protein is CASSLGKLTGGGTEAFF. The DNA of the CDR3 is TGTGCCAGCAGCTTAGGGAAACTCACAGGCGGGGGCACTGAAGCTTTCTTT.

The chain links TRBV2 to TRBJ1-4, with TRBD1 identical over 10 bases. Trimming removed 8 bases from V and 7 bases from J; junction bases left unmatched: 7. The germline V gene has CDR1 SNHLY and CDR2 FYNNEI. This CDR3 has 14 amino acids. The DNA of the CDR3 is TGTGCCAGCGGGGTGGACAGGGGGAGTGAAAAACTGTTTTTT. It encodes CASGVDRGSEKLFF. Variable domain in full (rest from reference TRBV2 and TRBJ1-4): EPEVTQTPSHQVTQMGQEVILRCVPISNHLYFYWYRQILGQKVEFLVSFYNNEISEKSEIFDDQFSVERPDGSNFTLKIRSTKLEDSAMYFCASGVDRGSEKLFFGSGTQLSVL.

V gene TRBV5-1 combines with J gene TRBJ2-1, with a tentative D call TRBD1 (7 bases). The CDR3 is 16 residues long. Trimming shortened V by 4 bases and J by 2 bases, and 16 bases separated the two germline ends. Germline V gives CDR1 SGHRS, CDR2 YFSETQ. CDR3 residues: CASSLDRPSAYNEQFF. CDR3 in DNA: TGCGCCAGCAGCCTGGACAGGCCTAGCGCCTACAATGAGCAGTTCTTC.

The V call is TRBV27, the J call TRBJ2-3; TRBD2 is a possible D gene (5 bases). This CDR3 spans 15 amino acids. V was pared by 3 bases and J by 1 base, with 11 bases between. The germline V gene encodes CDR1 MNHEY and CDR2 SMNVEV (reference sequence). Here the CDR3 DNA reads TGTGCCAGCAGTTTTTTTCTCGGGGGCACAGATACGCAGTATTTT. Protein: CASSFFLGGTDTQYF.

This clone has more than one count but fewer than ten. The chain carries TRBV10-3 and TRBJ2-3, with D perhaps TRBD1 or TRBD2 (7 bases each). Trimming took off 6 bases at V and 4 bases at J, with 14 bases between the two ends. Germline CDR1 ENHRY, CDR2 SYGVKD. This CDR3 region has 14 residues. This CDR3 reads CAIRQGRDADTQYF. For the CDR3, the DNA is TGTGCCATCAGACAGGGGAGGGACGCAGATACGCAGTATTTT.